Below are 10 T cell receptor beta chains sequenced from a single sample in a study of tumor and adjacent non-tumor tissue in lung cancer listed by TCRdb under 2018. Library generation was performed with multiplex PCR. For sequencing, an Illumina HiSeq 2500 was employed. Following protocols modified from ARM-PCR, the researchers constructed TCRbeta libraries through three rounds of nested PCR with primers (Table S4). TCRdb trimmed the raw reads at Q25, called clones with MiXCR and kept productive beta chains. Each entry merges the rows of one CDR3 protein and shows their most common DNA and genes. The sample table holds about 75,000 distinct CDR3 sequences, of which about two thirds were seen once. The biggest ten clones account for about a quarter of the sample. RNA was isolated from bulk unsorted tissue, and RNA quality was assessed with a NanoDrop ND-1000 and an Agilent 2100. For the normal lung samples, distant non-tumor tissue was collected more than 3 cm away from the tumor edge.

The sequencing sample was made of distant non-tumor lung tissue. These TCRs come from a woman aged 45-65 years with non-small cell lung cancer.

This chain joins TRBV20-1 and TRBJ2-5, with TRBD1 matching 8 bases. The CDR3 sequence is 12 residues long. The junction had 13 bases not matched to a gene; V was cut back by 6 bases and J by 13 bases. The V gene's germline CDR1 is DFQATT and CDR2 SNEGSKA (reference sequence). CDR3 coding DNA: TGCAGTGCCCAAGACAGGGGTGAGTCCCTGTACTTC. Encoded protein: CSAQDRGESLYF.

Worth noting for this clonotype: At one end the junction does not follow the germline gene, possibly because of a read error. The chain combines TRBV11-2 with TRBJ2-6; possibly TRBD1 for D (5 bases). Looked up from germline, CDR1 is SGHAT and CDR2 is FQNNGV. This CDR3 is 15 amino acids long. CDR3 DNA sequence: TGTGCCAGCAGCTTATTAGGCTCTGGGGCCAGCGTCCTGACTTTC. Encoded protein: CASSLLGSGASVLTF.

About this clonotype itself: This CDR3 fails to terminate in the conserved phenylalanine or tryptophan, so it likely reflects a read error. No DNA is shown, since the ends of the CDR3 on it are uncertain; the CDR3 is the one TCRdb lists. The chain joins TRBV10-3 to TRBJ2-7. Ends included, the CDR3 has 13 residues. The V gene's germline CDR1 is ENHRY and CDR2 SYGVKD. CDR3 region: CAISGVASPEQHI.

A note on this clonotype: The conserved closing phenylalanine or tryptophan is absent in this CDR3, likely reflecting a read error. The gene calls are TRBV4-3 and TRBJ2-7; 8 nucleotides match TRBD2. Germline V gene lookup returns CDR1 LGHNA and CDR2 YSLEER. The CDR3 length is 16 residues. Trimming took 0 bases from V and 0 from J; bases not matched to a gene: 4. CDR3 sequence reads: CASSQEIAGISYEQYY. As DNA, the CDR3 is TGCGCCAGCAGCCAAGAAATAGCGGGGATCTCCTACGAGCAGTACTAT.

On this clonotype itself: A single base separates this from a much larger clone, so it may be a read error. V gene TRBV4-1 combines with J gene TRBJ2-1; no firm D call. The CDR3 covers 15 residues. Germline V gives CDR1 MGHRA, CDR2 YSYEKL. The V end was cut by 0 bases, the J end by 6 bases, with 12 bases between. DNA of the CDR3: TGCGCCAGCAGCCAAGACAGTGCGCACGGCAATGAGCAGTTCTTC. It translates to CASSQDSAHGNEQFF.

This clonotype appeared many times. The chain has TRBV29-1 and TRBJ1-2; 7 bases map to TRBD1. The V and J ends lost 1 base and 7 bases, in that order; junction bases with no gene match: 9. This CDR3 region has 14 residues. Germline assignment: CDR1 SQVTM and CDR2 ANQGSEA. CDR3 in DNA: TGCAGCGTTGAAGTAGGACAGGCCCCCGGTGGCTACACCTTC. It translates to CSVEVGQAPGGYTF.

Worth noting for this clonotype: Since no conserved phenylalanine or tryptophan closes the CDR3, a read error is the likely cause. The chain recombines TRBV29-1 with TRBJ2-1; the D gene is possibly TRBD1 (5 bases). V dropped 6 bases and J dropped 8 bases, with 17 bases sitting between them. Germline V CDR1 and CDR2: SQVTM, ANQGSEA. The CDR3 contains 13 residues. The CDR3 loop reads CSVVWRRRDEQFL. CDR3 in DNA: TGCAGCGTGGTGTGGCGGCGCAGGGATGAGCAGTTCTTA.

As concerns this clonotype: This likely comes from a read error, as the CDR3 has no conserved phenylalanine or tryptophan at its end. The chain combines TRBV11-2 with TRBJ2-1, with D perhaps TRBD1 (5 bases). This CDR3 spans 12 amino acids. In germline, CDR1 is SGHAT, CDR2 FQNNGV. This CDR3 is CASSLLDNVQFL. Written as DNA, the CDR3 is TGTGCCAGTAGCCTATTGGACAATGTGCAGTTCCTC.

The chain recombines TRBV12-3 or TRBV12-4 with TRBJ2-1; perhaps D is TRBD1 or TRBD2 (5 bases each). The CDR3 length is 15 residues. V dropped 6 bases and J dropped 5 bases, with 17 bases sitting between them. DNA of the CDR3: TGTGCCAGCAGCTCAGCCGGGACGTCAGACAATGAGCAGTTCTTC. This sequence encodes CASSSAGTSDNEQFF.

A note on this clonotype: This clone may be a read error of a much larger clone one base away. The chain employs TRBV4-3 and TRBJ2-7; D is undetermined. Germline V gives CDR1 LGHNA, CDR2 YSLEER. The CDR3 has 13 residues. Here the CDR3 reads CTSSQRPGDEQYF. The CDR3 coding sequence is TGCACCAGCAGCCAGCGACCTGGGGACGAGCAGTACTTC.